This record looks at one T cell receptor beta chain sequence and its context. This clonotype was counted many times. Its antigen has not been determined. The record has no base qualities; no much larger clone is one base away. Reading the label with the study, this specimen's treatment or condition is: live attenuated yellow fever vaccine strain. A standard Ficoll-Paque protocol was used to isolate PBMCs from peripheral blood. Dynabeads CD4 and CD8 positive selection kits were used to isolate CD4 and CD8 T-cell fractions. RNA was extracted with TriZol from bulk PBMCs, CD4 and CD8 fractions, and dextramer-positive and dextramer-negative fractions. This specimen comes from a study of T cells after yellow fever vaccination (dated by TCRdb to the late 2010s). Looking at the study overall: Libraries from fractions with low cell numbers were prepared with the SMART-Seq v4 Ultra Low Input RNA kit. To follow T-cell clones before and after primary and booster YFV17D yellow fever vaccination, bulk TCR alpha and beta repertoires were sequenced over time. Two healthy male donors made up the cohort, one aged 18 to 30 years and the other aged 30 to 40 years. Blood samples were taken at several timepoints before and after primary and secondary immunization, and bulk PBMC replicates and cell subsets were isolated. The full study reports these points: FACS-sorted repertoires could contain abundant contaminating clonotypes from the bulk population, so computational filtering was required. Compared with the primary T-cell response, the secondary T-cell response was faster but weaker, reaching its peak on day 5 rather than on day 15. Most clones expanded after primary vaccination were re-detected after the booster (almost 97% of CD4 and 88% of CD8), suggesting broad memory maintenance. A small share of clonotypes was detected in both CD4 and CD8 compartments, with the overlap likely arising from convergent recombination. Because only a couple of donors were included in the study, the extent to which the findings can be generalized is limited.

From a lookup of the germline V gene, CDR1 and CDR2 are SGHTA and FQGNSA. Compared with germline, V lacks 0 bases and J lacks 0 bases; bases without a gene match: 6. Inclusive of the bounding cysteine and phenylalanine, the CDR3 is 20 residues long. Only CDR3 DNA remains: 60 bases, in frame from the first base. TCR cDNA was synthesized by 5'RACE template switching, through which a universal primer site and unique molecular identifiers were introduced. Priming for cDNA synthesis came from both the TCR alpha and TCR beta constant segments. Library amplification involved two PCR steps, and the second step added sample barcodes and sequencing adapters. Sequencing of libraries was performed on Illumina HiSeq 2500 (2x100 bp) or NovaSeq (2x150 bp). The source study handled its data this way. MIGEC handled demultiplexing of reads and collapsing into UMI consensus sequences, while MiXCR performed V(D)J alignment. Using edgeR on replicate PBMC samples, clonotypes were called vaccine-responding if FDR was below 0.01 and the log2 fold change was above 5 up to day 15. Bulk clonotypes were assigned CD4 or CD8 identity according to which sequenced CD4 or CD8 repertoire held them at higher abundance. In-frame beta chains were kept once TCRdb had trimmed the public reads at Q25 with fastp and called clones with MiXCR. A single entry per CDR3 protein holds the most common genes and DNA from its merged rows. The V and J calls, along with clone size, are taken from TCRdb and not from the paper's own processing. Present in this sample are tens of thousands of distinct CDR3 sequences, 6% to 7.5% of which were seen just once. 35% to 45% of the sample is held by the ten biggest clonotypes.

The sample in question was CD8+ T cells sorted from PBMCs, obtained 15 days after the yellow fever booster vaccination. This sequence was found in a man aged 25 to 45 who received the YFV17D yellow fever vaccine. The chain joins TRBV7-2 to TRBJ2-3, and 16 junctional nucleotides match TRBD2. The CDR3 corresponds to CASSLAGLAGGETSTDTQYF. The sequenced DNA: TGTGCCAGCAGCTTAGCGGGACTAGCGGGAGGGGAGACTAGCACAGATACGCAGTATTTT.